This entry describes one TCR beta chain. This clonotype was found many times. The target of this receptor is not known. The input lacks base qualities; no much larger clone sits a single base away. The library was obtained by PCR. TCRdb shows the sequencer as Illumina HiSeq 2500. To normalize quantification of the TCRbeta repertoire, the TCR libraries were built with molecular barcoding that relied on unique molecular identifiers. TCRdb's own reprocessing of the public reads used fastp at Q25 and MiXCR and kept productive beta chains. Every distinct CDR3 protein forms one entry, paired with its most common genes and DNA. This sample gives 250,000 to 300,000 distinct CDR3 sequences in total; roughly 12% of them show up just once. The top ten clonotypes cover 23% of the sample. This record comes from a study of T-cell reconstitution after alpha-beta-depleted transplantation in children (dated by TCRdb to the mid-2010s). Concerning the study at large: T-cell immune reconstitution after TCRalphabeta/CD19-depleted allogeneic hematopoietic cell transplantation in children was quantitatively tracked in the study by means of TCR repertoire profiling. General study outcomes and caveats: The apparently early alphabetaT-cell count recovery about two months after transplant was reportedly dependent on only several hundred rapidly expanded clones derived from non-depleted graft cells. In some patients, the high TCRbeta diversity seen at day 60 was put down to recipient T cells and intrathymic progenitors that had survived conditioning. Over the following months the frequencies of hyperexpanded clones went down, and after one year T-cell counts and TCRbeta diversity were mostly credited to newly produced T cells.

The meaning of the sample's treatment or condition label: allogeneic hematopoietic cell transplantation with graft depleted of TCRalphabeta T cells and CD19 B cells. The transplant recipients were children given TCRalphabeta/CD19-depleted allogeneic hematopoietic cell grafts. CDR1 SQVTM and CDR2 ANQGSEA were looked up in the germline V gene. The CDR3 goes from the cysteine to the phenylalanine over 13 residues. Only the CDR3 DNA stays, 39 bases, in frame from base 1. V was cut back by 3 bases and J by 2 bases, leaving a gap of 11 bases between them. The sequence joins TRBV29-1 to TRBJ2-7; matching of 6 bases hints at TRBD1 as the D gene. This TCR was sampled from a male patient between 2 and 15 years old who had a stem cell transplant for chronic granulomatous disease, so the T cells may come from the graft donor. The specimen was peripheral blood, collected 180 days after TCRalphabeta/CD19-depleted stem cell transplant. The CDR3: CSVEMDSPYEQYF. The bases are TGCAGCGTTGAGATGGACAGCCCCTACGAGCAGTACTTC.